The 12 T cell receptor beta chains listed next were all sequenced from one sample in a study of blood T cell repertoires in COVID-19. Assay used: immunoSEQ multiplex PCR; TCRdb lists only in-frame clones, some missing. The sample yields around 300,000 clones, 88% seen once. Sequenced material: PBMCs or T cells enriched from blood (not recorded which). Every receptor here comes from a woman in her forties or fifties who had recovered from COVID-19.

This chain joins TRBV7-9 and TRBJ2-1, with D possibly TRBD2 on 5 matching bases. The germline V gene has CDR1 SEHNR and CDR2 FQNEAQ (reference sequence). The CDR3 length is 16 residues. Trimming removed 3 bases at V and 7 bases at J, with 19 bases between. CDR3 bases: TGTGCCAGCAGCTTCCGGACTCCAAAACTGGTTAATGAGCAGTTCTTC. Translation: CASSFRTPKLVNEQFF.

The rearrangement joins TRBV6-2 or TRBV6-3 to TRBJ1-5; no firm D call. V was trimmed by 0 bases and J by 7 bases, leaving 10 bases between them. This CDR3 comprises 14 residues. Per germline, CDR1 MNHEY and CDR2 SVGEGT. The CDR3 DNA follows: TGTGCCAGCAGTTACTCATCAGTTTGGCAGCCCCAGCATTTT. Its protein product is CASSYSSVWQPQHF.

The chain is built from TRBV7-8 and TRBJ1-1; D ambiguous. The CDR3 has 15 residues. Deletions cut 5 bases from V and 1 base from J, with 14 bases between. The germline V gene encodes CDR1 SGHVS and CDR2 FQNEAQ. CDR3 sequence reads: CASSRRAGENTEAFF. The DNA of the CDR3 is TGTGCCAGCAGCCGCCGGGCGGGAGAGAACACTGAAGCTTTCTTT.

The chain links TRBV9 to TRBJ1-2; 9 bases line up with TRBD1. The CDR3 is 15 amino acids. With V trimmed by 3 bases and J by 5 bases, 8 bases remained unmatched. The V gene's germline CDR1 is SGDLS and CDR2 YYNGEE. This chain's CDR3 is CASSARQGGWYGYTF. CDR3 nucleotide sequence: TGTGCCAGCAGCGCAAGACAGGGGGGTTGGTATGGCTACACCTTC.

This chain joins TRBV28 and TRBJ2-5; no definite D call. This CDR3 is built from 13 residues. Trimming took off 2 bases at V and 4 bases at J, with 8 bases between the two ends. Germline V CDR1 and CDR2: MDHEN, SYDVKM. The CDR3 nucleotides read TGTGCCAGCAGTTTAGGCGCGGCAGAGACCCAGTACTTC. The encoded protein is CASSLGAAETQYF.

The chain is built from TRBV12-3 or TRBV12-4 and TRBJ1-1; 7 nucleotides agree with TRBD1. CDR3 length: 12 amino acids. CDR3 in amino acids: CATGTANTEAFF. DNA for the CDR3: TGTGCTACCGGGACAGCTAACACTGAAGCTTTCTTT.

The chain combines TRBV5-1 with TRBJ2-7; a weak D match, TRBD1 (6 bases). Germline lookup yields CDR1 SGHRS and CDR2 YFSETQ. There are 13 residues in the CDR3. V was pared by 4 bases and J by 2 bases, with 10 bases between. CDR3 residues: CASSLQGAYEQYF. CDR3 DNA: TGCGCCAGCAGCCTACAGGGAGCCTACGAGCAGTACTTC.

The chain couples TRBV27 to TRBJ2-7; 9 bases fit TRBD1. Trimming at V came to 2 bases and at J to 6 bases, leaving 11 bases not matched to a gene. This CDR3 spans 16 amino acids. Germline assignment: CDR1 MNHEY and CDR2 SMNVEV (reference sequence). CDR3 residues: CASSLLGGTGSTEQYF. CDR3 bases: TGTGCCAGCAGTTTACTCGGCGGGACAGGGTCAACCGAGCAGTACTTC.

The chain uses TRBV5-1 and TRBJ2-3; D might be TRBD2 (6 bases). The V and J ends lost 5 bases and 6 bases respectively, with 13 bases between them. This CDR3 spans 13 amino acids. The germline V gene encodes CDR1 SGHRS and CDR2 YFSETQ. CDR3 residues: CASRSGSDDTQYF. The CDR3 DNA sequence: TGCGCCAGCAGATCCGGGAGTGATGATACGCAGTATTTT.

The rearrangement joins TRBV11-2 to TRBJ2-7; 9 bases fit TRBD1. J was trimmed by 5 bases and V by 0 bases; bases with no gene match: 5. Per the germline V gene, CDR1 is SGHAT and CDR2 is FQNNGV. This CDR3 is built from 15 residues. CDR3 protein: CASSLEGTGSHEQYF. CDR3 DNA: TGTGCCAGCAGCTTAGAGGGGACAGGGTCCCACGAGCAGTACTTC.

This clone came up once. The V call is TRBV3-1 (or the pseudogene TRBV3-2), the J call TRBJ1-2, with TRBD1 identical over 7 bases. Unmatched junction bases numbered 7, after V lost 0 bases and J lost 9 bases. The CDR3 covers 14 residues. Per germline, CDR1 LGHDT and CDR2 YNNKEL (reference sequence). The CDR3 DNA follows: TGTGCCAGCAGCCAAGATTGGGGACAGTCGAGCTACACCTTC. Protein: CASSQDWGQSSYTF.

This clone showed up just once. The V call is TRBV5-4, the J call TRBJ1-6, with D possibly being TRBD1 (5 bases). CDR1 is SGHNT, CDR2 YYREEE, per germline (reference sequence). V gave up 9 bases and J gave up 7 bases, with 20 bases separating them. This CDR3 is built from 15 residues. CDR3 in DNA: TGTGCCACCAGAGAGCAGGGCAGGCCAAATTCACCCCTCCACTTT. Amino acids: CATREQGRPNSPLHF.